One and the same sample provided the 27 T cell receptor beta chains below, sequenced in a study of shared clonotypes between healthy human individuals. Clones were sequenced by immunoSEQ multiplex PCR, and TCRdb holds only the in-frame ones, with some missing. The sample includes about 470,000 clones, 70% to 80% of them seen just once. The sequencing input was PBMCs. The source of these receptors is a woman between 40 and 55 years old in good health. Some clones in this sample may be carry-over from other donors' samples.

CDR3 DNA: TGTGCCAGCAGCTTGAATAGCGGGATCGCAGGAGATACGCAGTATTTT. The encoded protein is CASSLNSGIAGDTQYF. This rearrangement joins TRBV7-3 to TRBJ2-3; 8 bases are a match to TRBD2. The CDR3 runs 16 residues. J was trimmed by 5 bases and V by 3 bases; bases with no gene match: 10. Germline CDR1 reads SGHTA; CDR2 reads FQGTGA.

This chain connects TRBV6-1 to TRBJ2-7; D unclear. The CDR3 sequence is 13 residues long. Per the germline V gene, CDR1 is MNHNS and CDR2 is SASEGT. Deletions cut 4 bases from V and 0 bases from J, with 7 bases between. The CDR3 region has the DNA TGTGCCAGCAGTGCCGGGTTCTCCTACGAGCAGTACTTC. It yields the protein CASSAGFSYEQYF.

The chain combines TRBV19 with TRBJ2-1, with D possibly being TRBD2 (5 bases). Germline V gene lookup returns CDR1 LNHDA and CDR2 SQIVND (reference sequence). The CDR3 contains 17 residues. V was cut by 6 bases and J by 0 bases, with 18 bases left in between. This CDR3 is CASSKGGGSASYNEQFF. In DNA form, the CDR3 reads TGTGCCAGTAGCAAAGGTGGCGGGTCTGCCTCCTACAATGAGCAGTTCTTC.

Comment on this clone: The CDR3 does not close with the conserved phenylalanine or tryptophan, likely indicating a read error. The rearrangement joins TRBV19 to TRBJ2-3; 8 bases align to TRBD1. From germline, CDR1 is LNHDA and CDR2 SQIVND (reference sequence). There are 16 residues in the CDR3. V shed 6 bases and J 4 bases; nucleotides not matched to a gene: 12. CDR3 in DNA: TGTGCCAGTAGAAAAACCCGCAGGGGGCTGGCAGATACGCAGTATGTT. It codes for CASRKTRRGLADTQYV.

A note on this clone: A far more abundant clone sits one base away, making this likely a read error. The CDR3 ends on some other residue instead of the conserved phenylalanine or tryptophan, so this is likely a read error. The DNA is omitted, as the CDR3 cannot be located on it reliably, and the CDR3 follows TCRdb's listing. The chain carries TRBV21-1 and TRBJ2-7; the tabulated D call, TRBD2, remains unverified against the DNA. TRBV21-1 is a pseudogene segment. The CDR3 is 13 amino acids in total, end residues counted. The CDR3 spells CASSKGVGYEQYL.

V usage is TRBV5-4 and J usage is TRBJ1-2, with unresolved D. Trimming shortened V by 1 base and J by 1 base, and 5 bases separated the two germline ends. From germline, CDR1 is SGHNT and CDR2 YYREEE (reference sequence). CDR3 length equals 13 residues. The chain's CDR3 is CASSLQNNYGYTF. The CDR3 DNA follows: TGTGCCAGCAGCTTGCAGAATAACTATGGCTACACCTTC.

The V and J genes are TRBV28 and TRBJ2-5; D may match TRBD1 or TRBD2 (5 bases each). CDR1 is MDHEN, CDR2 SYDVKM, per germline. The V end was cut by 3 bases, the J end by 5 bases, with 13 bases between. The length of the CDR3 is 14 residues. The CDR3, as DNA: TGTGCCAGCAGTTTTGTTGGGGGTGGGGAGACCCAGTACTTC. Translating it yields CASSFVGGGETQYF.

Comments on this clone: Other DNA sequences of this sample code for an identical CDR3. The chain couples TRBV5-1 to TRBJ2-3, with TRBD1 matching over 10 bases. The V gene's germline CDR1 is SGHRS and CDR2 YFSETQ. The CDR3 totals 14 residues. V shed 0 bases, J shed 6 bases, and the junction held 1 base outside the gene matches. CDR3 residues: CASSLGQGADTQYF. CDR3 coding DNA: TGCGCCAGCAGCTTGGGACAGGGGGCTGATACGCAGTATTTT.

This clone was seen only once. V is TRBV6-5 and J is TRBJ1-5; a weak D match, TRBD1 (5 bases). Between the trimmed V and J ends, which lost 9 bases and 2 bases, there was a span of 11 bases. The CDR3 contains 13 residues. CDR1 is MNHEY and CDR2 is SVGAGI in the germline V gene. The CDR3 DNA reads TGTGCCAGTGGGGGGACGGGCAATCAGCCCCAGCATTTT. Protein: CASGGTGNQPQHF.

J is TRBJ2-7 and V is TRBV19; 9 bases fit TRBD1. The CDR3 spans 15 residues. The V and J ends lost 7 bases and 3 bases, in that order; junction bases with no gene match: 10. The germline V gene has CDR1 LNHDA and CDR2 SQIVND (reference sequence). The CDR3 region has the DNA TGTGCCAGTACAACAACCGGGACAGGGCTCTACGAGCAGTACTTC. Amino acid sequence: CASTTTGTGLYEQYF.

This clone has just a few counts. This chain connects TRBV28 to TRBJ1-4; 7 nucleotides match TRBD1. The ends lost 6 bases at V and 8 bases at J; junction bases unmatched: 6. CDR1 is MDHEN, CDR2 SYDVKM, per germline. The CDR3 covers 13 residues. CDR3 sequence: CASRTGIREKLFF. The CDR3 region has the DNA TGTGCCAGCAGGACAGGGATTCGGGAAAAACTGTTTTTT.

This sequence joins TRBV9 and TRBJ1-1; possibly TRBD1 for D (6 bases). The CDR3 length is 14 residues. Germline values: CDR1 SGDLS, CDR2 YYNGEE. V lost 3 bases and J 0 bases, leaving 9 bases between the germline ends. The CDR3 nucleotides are TGTGCCAGCAGCGCGGGACATGTGAACACTGAAGCTTTCTTT. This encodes CASSAGHVNTEAFF.

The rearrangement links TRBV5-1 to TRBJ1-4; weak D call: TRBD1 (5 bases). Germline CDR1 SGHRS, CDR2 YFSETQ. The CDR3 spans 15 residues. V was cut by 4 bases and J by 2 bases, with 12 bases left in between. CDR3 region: CASSMTVSTNEKLFF. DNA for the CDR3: TGCGCCAGCAGCATGACAGTTTCGACTAATGAAAAACTGTTTTTT.

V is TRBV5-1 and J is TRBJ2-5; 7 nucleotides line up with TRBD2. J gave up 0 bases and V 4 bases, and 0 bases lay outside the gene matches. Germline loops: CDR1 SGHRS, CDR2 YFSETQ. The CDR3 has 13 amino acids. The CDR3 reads CASSRGDQETQYF. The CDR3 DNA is TGCGCCAGCAGCCGGGGGGACCAAGAGACCCAGTACTTC.

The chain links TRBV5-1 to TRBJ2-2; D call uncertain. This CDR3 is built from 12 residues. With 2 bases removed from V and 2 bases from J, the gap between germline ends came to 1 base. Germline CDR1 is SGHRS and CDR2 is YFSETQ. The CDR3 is CASSFNTGELFF. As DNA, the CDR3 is TGCGCCAGCAGCTTTAACACCGGGGAGCTGTTTTTT.

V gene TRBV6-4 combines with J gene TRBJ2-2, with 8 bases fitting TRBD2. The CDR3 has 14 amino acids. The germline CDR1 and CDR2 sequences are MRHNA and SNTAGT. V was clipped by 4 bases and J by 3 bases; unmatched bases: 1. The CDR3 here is CASSVGRDTGELFF. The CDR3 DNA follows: TGTGCCAGCAGTGTCGGGAGGGACACCGGGGAGCTGTTTTTT.

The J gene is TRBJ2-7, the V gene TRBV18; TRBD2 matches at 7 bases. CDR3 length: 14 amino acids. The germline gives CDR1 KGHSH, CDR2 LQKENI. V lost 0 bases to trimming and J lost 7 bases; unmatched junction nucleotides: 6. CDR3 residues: CASSPPSRAGEQYF. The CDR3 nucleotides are TGTGCCAGCTCACCACCGAGTCGAGCGGGGGAGCAGTACTTC.

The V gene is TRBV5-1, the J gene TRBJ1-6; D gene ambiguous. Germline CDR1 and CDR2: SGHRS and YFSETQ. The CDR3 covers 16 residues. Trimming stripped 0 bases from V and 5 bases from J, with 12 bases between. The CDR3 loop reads CASSLAEVGDNSPLHF. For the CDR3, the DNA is TGCGCCAGCAGCTTGGCCGAGGTTGGTGATAATTCACCCCTCCACTTT.

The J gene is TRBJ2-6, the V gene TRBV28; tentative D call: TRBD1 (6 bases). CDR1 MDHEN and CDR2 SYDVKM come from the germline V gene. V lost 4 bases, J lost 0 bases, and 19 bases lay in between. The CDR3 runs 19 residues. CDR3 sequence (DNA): TGTGCCAGCAGTTCTATCCGGACAGTCGGCCCCTCTGGGGCCAACGTCCTGACTTTC. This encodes CASSSIRTVGPSGANVLTF.

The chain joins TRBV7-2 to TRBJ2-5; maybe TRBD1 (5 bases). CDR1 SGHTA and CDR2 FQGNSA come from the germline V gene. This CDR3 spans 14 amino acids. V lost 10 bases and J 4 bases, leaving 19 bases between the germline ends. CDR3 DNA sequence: TGTGCCACCGGACAAATTAATCGGTTAGAGACCCAGTACTTC. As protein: CATGQINRLETQYF.

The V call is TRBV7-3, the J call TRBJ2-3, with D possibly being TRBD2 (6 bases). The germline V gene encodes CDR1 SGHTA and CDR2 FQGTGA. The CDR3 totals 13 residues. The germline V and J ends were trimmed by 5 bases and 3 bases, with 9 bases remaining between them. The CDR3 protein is CASSRGTTDTQYF. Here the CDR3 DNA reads TGTGCCAGCAGCCGAGGGACTACAGATACGCAGTATTTT.

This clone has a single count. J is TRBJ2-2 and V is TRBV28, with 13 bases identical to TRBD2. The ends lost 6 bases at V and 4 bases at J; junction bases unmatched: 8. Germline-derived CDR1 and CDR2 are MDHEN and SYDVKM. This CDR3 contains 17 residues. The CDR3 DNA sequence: TGTGCCAGCAGCCTACCCGGACTAGCGGGAGTCACCGGGGAGCTGTTTTTT. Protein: CASSLPGLAGVTGELFF.

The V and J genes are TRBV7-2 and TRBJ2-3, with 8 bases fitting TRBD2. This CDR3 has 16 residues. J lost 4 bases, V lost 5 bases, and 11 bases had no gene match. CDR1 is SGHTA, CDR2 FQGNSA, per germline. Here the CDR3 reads CASSVRLAIYADTQYF. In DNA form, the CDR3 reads TGTGCCAGCAGCGTAAGACTAGCGATATATGCAGATACGCAGTATTTT.

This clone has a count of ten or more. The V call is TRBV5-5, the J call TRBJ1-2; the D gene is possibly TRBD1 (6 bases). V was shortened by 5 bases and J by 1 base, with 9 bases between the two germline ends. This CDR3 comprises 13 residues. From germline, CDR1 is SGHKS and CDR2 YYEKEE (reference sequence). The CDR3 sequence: CASRRTVNYGYTF. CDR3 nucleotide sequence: TGTGCCAGCAGGAGGACAGTTAACTATGGCTACACCTTC.

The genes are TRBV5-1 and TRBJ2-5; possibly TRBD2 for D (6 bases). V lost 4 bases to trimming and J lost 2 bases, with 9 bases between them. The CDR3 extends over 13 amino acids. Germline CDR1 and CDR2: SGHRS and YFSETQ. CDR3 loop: CASSRDSQETQYF. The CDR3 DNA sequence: TGCGCCAGCAGCCGGGACTCGCAAGAGACCCAGTACTTC.

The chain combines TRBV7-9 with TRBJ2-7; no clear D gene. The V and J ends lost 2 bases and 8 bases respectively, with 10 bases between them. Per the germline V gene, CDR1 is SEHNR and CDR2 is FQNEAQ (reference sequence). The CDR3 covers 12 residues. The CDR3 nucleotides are TGTGCCAGCAGCTTAAGCGTTGAGAAGCAGTACTTC. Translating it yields CASSLSVEKQYF.

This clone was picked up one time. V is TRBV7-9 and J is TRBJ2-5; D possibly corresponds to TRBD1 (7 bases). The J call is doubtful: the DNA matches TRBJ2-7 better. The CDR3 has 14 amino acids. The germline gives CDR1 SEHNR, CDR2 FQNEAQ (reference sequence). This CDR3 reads CASLSTGEDDEQYF. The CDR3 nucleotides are TGTGCCAGCCTATCAACAGGGGAGGACGACGAGCAGTACTTC.